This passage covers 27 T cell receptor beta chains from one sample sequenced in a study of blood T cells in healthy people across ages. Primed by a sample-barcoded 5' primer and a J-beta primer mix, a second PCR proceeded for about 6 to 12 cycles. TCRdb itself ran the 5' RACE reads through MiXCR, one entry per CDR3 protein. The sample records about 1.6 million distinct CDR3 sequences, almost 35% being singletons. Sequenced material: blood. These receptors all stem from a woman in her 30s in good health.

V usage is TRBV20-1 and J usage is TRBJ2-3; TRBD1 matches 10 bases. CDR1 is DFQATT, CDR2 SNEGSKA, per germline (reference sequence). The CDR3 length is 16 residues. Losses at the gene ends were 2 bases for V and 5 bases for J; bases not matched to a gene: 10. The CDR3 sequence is CSARPPGQGTGDTQYF. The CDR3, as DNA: TGCAGTGCTAGACCTCCGGGACAGGGGACCGGAGATACGCAGTATTTT.

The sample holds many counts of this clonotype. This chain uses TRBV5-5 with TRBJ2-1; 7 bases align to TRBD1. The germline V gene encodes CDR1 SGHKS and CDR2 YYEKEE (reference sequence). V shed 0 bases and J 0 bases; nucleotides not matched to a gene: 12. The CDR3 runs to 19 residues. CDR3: CASSLEPTGSAGSYNEQFF. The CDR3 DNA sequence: TGTGCCAGCAGCTTGGAACCGACAGGGTCCGCTGGCTCCTACAATGAGCAGTTCTTC.

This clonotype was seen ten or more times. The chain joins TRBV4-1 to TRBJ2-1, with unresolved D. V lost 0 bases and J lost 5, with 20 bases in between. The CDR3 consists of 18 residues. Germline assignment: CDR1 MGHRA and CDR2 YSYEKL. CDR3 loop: CASSQEVPGFLLDNEQFF. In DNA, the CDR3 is TGCGCCAGCAGCCAAGAAGTGCCAGGATTCCTCCTAGACAATGAGCAGTTCTTC.

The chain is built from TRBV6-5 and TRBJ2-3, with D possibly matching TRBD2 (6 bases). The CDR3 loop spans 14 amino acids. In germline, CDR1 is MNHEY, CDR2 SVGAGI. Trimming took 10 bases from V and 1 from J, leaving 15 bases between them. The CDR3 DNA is TGTGCCACGTCAGCGTCGGGGGGCACAGATACGCAGTATTTT. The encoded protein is CATSASGGTDTQYF.

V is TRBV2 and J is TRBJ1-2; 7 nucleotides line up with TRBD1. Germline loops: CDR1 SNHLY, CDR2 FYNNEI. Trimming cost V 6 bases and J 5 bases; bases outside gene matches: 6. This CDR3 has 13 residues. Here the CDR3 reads CASRDDRAYGYTF. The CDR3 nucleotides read TGTGCCAGCAGAGACGACAGGGCGTATGGCTACACCTTC. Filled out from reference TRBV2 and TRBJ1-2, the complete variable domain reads EPEVTQTPSHQVTQMGQEVILRCVPISNHLYFYWYRQILGQKVEFLVSFYNNEISEKSEIFDDQFSVERPDGSNFTLKIRSTKLEDSAMYFCASRDDRAYGYTFGSGTRLTVV.

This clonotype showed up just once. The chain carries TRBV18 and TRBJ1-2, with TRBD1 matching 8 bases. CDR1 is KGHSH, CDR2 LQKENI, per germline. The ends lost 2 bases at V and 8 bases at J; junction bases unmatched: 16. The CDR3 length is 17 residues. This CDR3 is CASSPTHGTGELLGYTF. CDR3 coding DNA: TGTGCCAGCTCACCAACACATGGGACAGGCGAACTATTAGGCTACACCTTC.

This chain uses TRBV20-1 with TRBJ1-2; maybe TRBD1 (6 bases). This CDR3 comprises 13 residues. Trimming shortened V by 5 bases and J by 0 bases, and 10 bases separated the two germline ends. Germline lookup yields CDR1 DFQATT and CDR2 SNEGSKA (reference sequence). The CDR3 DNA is TGCAGTGCTTCGGACAGAGCTAACTATGGCTACACCTTC. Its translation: CSASDRANYGYTF.

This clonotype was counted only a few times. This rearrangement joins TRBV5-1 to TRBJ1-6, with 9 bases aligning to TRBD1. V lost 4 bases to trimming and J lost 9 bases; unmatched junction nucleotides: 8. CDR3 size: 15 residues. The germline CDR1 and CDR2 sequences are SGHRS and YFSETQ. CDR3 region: CASSEHRGQISPLHF. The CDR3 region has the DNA TGCGCCAGCAGCGAGCACAGGGGGCAGATTTCACCCCTCCACTTT. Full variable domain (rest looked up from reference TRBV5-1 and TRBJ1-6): KAGVTQTPRYLIKTRGQQVTLSCSPISGHRSVSWYQQTPGQGLQFLFEYFSETQRNKGNFPGRFSGRQFSNSRSEMNVSTLELGDSALYLCASSEHRGQISPLHFGNGTRLTVT.

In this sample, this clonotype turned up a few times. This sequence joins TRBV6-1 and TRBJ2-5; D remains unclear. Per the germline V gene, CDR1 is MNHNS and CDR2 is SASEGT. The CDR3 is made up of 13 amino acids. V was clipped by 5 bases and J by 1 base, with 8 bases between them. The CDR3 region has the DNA TGTGCCAGCAGTACATCGTTCCAAGAGACCCAGTACTTC. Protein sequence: CASSTSFQETQYF.

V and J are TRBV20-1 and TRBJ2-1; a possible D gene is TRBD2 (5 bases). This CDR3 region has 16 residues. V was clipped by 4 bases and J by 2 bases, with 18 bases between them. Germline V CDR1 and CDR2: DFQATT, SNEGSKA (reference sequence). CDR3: CSATGSRRRTYNEQFF. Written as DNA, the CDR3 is TGCAGTGCTACCGGTAGCAGGAGGAGGACCTACAATGAGCAGTTCTTC.

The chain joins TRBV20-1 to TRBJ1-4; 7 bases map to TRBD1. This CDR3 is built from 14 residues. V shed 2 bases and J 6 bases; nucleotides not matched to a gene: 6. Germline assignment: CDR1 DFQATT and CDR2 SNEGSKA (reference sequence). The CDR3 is CSARTGEGYEKLFF. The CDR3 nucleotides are TGCAGTGCTAGAACAGGGGAGGGTTATGAAAAACTGTTTTTT.

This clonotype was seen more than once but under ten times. CDR3 bases: TGTGCCAGCAGTGAGCCGTCCGGGACAGATAATGAAAAACTGTTTTTT. The encoded protein is CASSEPSGTDNEKLFF. V usage is TRBV25-1 and J usage is TRBJ1-4; 7 bases line up with TRBD1. V was clipped by 3 bases and J by 4 bases; unmatched bases: 8. CDR1 MGHDK and CDR2 SYGVNS come from the germline V gene. CDR3 length: 16 amino acids.

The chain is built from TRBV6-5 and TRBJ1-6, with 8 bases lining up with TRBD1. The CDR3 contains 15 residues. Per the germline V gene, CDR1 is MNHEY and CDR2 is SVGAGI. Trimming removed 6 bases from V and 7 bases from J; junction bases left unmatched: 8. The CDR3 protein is CASSPGQGQNSPLHF. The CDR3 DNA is TGTGCCAGCAGCCCAGGACAGGGACAGAATTCACCCCTCCACTTT.

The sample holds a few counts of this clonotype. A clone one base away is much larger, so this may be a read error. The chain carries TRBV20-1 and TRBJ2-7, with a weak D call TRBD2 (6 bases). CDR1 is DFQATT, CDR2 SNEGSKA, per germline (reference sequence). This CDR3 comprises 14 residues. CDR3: CNARDWRGSYEQYF. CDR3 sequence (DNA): TGCAATGCTAGAGATTGGCGGGGCTCCTACGAGCAGTACTTC.

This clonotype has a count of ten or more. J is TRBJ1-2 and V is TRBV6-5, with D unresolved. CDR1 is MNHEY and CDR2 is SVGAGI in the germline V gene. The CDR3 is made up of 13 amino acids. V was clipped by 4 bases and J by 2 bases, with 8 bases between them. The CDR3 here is CASSSPGNYGYTF. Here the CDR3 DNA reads TGTGCCAGCAGTTCGCCGGGAAACTATGGCTACACCTTC.

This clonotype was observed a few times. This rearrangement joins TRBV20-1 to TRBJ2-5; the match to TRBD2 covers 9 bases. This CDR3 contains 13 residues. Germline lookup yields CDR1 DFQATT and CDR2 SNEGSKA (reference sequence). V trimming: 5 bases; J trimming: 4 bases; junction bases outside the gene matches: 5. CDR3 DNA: TGCAGTGCTGGGGATAGCGGGAGAGAGACCCAGTACTTC. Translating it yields CSAGDSGRETQYF.

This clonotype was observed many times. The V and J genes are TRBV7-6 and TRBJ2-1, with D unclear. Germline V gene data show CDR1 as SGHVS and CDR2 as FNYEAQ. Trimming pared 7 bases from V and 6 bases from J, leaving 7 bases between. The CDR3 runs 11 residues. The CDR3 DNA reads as TGTGCCAGCACCCTTAGCAATGAGCAGTTCTTC. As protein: CASTLSNEQFF.

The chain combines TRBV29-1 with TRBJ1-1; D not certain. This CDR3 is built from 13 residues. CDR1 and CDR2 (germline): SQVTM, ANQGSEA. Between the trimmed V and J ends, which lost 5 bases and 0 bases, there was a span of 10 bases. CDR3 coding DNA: TGCAGCGTTTTTGAACCGATGAACACTGAAGCTTTCTTT. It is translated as CSVFEPMNTEAFF.

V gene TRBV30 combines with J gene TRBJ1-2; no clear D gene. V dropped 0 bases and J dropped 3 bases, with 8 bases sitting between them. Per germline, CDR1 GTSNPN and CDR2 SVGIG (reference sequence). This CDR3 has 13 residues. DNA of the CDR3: TGTGCCTGGAGTGTTACCAGCGACTATGGCTACACCTTC. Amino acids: CAWSVTSDYGYTF.

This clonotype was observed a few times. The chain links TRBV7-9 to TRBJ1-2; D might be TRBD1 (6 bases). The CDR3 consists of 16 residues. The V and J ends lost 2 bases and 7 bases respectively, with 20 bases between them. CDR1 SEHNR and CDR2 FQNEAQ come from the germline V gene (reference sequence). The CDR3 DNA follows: TGTGCCAGCAGCTTACCAACCGGAAAGGGGGAAGGTGGCTACACCTTC. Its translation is CASSLPTGKGEGGYTF. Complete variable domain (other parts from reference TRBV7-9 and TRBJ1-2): DTGVSQNPRHKITKRGQNVTFRCDPISEHNRLYWYRQTLGQGPEFLTYFQNEAQLEKSRLLSDRFSAERPKGSFSTLEIQRTEQGDSAMYLCASSLPTGKGEGGYTFGSGTRLTVV.

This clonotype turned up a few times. The CDR3 sequence: CASSNPGQSNQPQHF. Written as DNA, the CDR3 is TGTGCCAGCAGCAATCCGGGACAGAGCAATCAGCCCCAGCATTTT. The genes are TRBV5-5 and TRBJ1-5, with TRBD1 matching over 7 bases. The CDR3 sequence is 15 residues long. The germline V gene encodes CDR1 SGHKS and CDR2 YYEKEE (reference sequence). V gave up 4 bases and J gave up 1 base; unmatched junction bases: 5.

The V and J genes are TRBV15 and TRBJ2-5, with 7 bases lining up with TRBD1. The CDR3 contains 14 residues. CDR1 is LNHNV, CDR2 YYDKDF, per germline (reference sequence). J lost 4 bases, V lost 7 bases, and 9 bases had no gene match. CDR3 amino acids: CATTLETGRETQYF. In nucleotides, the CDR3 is TGTGCCACCACCCTCGAGACAGGGAGAGAGACCCAGTACTTC.

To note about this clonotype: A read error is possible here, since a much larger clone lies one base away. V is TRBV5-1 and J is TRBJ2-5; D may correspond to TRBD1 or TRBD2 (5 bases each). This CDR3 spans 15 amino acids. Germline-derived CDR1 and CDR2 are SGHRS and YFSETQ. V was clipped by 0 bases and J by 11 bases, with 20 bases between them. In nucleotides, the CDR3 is TGCGCCAGCAGCTTGGAAGGGACCCAGAGGAATGAGCAGTACTTC. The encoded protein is CASSLEGTQRNEQYF.

The CDR3 sequence is CASSPGGPIGRFF. The DNA for the CDR3 is TGTGCCAGCTCCCCTGGAGGGCCCATAGGGCGGTTCTTC. The rearrangement uses TRBV18 and TRBJ2-1; possibly TRBD2 for D (6 bases). The V end lost 6 bases, the J end lost 15 bases, and 21 bases lay between the germline ends. This CDR3 is built from 13 residues. Germline CDR1 is KGHSH and CDR2 is LQKENI.

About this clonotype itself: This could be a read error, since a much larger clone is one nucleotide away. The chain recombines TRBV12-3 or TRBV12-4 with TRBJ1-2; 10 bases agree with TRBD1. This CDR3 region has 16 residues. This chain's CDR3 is CACSLAGTGDVYGYTF. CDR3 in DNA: TGTGCCTGCAGTTTAGCGGGGACAGGGGATGTCTATGGCTACACCTTC.

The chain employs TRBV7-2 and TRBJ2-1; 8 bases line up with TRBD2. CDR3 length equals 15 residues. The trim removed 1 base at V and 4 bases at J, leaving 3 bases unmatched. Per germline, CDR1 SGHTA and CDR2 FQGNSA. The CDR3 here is CASSLGRGEYNEQFF. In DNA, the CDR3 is TGTGCCAGCAGCTTAGGGCGGGGGGAATACAATGAGCAGTTCTTC.

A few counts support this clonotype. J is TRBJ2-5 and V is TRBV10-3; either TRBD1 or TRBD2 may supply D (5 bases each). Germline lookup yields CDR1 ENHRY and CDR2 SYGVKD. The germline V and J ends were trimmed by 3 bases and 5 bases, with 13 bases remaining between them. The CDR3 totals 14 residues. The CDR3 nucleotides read TGTGCCATCAGTGACCCCGGGGCCACGGAGACCCAGTACTTC. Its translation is CAISDPGATETQYF.